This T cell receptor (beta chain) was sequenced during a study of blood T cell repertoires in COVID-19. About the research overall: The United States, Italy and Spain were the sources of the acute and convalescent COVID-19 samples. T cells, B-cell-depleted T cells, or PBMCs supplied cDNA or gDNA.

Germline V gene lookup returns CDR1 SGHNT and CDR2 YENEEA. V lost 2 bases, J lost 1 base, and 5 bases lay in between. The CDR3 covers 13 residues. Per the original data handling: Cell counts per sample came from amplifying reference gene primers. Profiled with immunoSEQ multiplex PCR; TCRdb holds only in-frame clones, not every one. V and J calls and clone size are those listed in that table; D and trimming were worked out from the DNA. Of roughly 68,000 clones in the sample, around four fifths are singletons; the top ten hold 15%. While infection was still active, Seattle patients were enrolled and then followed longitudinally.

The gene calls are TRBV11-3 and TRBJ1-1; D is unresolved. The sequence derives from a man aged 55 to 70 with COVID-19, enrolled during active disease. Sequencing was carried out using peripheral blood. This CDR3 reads CASSLQWNTEAFF. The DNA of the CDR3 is TGTGCCAGCAGCTTACAGTGGAACACTGAAGCTTTCTTT.